The 22 T cell receptor beta chains in this list originate from one sample, sequenced in a study of blood T cell repertoires in COVID-19 (dated by TCRdb to about 2020). Receptors were amplified or captured by the immunoSEQ multiplex PCR assay. TCRdb holds this immuneACCESS table with in-frame rearrangements only. Some clones are missing; in checked studies, unresolved V genes explain under half, and the rest has no known cause. The sample has almost 200,000 clones on record, around 92% of them singletons. The ten largest clones capture approximately 7.6% of the sample. Sequencing was carried out using PBMCs or T cells enriched from blood (not recorded which). The receptors originated from a woman aged 18-29 years who had recovered from COVID-19.

V gene TRBV6-5 combines with J gene TRBJ2-3, with 11 bases identical to TRBD2. V lost 9 bases, J lost 2 bases, and 7 bases stayed unmatched. Germline CDR1 reads MNHEY; CDR2 reads SVGAGI. This CDR3 comprises 15 residues. DNA of the CDR3: TGTGCCAGTGGTCCTAGCGGGGGGTTCACAGATACGCAGTATTTT. It encodes CASGPSGGFTDTQYF.

This clone was recorded a few times. The chain carries TRBV28 and TRBJ1-2; 7 bases match TRBD1. Unmatched junction bases numbered 8, after V lost 6 bases and J lost 4 bases. Germline V gene data show CDR1 as MDHEN and CDR2 as SYDVKM. The CDR3 runs 14 residues. As DNA, the CDR3 is TGTGCCAGCAGGGGTTGGGACAGCATCTATGGCTACACCTTC. Its translation: CASRGWDSIYGYTF.

This chain connects TRBV10-2 to TRBJ2-5; 8 bases fit TRBD2. This CDR3 spans 14 amino acids. Germline V gene data show CDR1 as WSHSY and CDR2 as SAAADI. The V and J ends lost 7 bases and 5 bases, in that order; junction bases with no gene match: 9. In DNA, the CDR3 is TGCGCCAGCACTCCGCGGGGCGGGGGGGAGACCCAGTACTTC. Its translation: CASTPRGGGETQYF.

CDR3 residues: CSVPTGARNTEAFF. CDR3 nucleotides: TGCAGCGTCCCGACAGGGGCAAGGAACACTGAAGCTTTCTTT. The chain recombines TRBV29-1 with TRBJ1-1; 8 nucleotides agree with TRBD1. V dropped 6 bases and J dropped 1; count of bases not matched to a gene: 7. The CDR3 is 14 residues long. CDR1 SQVTM and CDR2 ANQGSEA come from the germline V gene.

The V and J genes are TRBV27 and TRBJ2-7; TRBD1 is a possible D gene (5 bases). Per the germline V gene, CDR1 is MNHEY and CDR2 is SMNVEV (reference sequence). V was cut by 0 bases and J by 3 bases, with 15 bases left in between. The CDR3 runs to 16 residues. The CDR3 loop reads CASSLSGQTESYEQYF. DNA for the CDR3: TGTGCCAGCAGTTTATCGGGGCAGACCGAGAGCTACGAGCAGTACTTC.

The J gene is TRBJ1-6, the V gene TRBV4-2, with D unresolved. This CDR3 region has 13 residues. Trimming left V 6 bases short and J 5 bases short, with 8 bases between. Germline loops: CDR1 LGHNA, CDR2 YNFKEQ. The CDR3 DNA is TGTGCCAGCAGTGGGCCCGATAATTCACCCCTCCACTTT. Its protein is CASSGPDNSPLHF.

J is TRBJ1-6 and V is TRBV12-3 or TRBV12-4, with unresolved D. This CDR3 is built from 13 residues. The V and J ends lost 2 bases and 11 bases respectively, with 10 bases between them. The CDR3, as DNA: TGTGCCAGCAGTTTAACGTCAGCGGCACCCCTCCACTTT. Its translation is CASSLTSAAPLHF.

This clone has just one count. V gene TRBV4-1 combines with J gene TRBJ2-5, with 8 bases fitting TRBD2. Germline V gene data show CDR1 as MGHRA and CDR2 as YSYEKL. The CDR3 has 14 amino acids. With 2 bases clipped from V and 7 bases from J, the junction kept 6 bases outside the gene matches. This CDR3 is CASSQRGLEGTQYF. The CDR3 region has the DNA TGCGCCAGCAGCCAACGGGGACTAGAAGGGACCCAGTACTTC.

The chain employs TRBV18 and TRBJ1-1; TRBD1 might be the D (5 bases). The CDR3 has 14 residues. Per germline, CDR1 KGHSH and CDR2 LQKENI. Trimming removed 2 bases from V and 3 bases from J, with 10 bases in between. The chain's CDR3 is CASSPGGGYTEAFF. The DNA of the CDR3 is TGTGCCAGCTCACCAGGGGGGGGTTACACTGAAGCTTTCTTT.

This sequence joins TRBV18 and TRBJ1-2; D not resolved. Germline CDR1 is KGHSH and CDR2 is LQKENI. The CDR3 extends over 15 amino acids. Trimming stripped 3 bases from V and 8 bases from J, with 19 bases between. Written as DNA, the CDR3 is TGTGCCAGCTCACCCCCCGGTTTCCCATGGGAGGGCTACACCTTC. Its protein is CASSPPGFPWEGYTF. Looking up the rest from reference TRBV18 and TRBJ1-2 gives the full variable domain: NAGVMQNPRHLVRRRGQEARLRCSPMKGHSHVYWYRQLPEEGLKFMVYLQKENIIDESGMPKERFSAEFPKEGPSILRIQQVVRGDSAAYFCASSPPGFPWEGYTFGSGTRLTVV.

The chain has TRBV5-6 and TRBJ2-7, with TRBD2 matching 11 bases. Trimming removed 5 bases from V and 3 bases from J; junction bases left unmatched: 10. The CDR3 covers 16 residues. Germline CDR1 reads SGHDT; CDR2 reads YYEEEE. CDR3 coding DNA: TGTGCCAGCAGTCTAGCGGGGGGACCCCTAGGCTACGAGCAGTACTTC. Translated, it gives CASSLAGGPLGYEQYF.

V gene TRBV2 combines with J gene TRBJ1-2; D remains unclear. The germline CDR1 and CDR2 sequences are SNHLY and FYNNEI. The CDR3 runs to 15 residues. The germline V and J ends were trimmed by 7 bases and 6 bases, with 21 bases remaining between them. The CDR3 reads CASNRAVRHENGYTF. In DNA, the CDR3 is TGTGCCAGCAACCGCGCTGTGCGACATGAAAATGGCTACACCTTC.

This rearrangement joins TRBV28 to TRBJ1-2, with TRBD1 matching over 7 bases. The CDR3 runs 17 residues. Germline V CDR1 and CDR2: MDHEN, SYDVKM. V dropped 6 bases and J dropped 2; count of bases not matched to a gene: 15. CDR3 bases: TGTGCCAGCAGCACCTCTTACTTCCAGGGGGTAAACTATGGCTACACCTTC. Its translation is CASSTSYFQGVNYGYTF.

This chain joins TRBV2 and TRBJ2-4; possible D gene TRBD1, 6 bases. The CDR3 contains 13 residues. V lost 7 bases to trimming and J lost 8 bases, with 15 bases between them. In germline, CDR1 is SNHLY, CDR2 FYNNEI. The CDR3 loop reads CASKRQVGDIQYF. In DNA, the CDR3 is TGTGCCAGCAAGAGACAGGTCGGTGACATTCAGTACTTC.

The chain links TRBV10-3 to TRBJ1-2, with 8 positions matching TRBD1. The V gene end was trimmed by 4 bases and the J gene end by 2 bases; junction bases not matched to a gene: 6. CDR1 ENHRY and CDR2 SYGVKD come from the germline V gene. CDR3 length: 15 residues. CDR3 nucleotide sequence: TGTGCCATCAGTGGAACGGGACAGGCAAACTATGGCTACACCTTC. It encodes CAISGTGQANYGYTF.

The chain joins TRBV29-1 to TRBJ2-3; D gene unclear. V shed 4 bases and J shed 0 bases, with 11 bases lying between them. From germline, CDR1 is SQVTM and CDR2 ANQGSEA. The CDR3 contains 14 residues. The CDR3 spells CSVGVTSSTDTQYF. The DNA of the CDR3 is TGCAGCGTTGGCGTGACTTCTAGCACAGATACGCAGTATTTT.

This clone was detected only once. The chain links TRBV5-3 to TRBJ1-2; D is ambiguous. TRBV5-3 is treated as an ORF (open reading frame) with a function not yet certain. CDR3 length: 16 amino acids. V was cut by 1 base and J by 5 bases, with 18 bases left in between. Here the CDR3 reads CARSLRGNPPSYGYTF. In DNA, the CDR3 is TGTGCCAGAAGCTTGCGTGGCAACCCTCCCTCTTATGGCTACACCTTC.

Concerning this clone: The same CDR3 arises from other DNA sequences in this sample as well. The genes are TRBV18 and TRBJ1-1; D is uncertain. The CDR3 contains 14 residues. The germline V gene has CDR1 KGHSH and CDR2 LQKENI. V was clipped by 3 bases and J by 0 bases, with 8 bases between them. The CDR3 sequence is CASSPAGMNTEAFF. In DNA, the CDR3 is TGTGCCAGCTCACCGGCGGGCATGAACACTGAAGCTTTCTTT. The variable domain in full, with the rest retrieved from reference TRBV18 and TRBJ1-1, is NAGVMQNPRHLVRRRGQEARLRCSPMKGHSHVYWYRQLPEEGLKFMVYLQKENIIDESGMPKERFSAEFPKEGPSILRIQQVVRGDSAAYFCASSPAGMNTEAFFGQGTRLTVV.

The chain couples TRBV4-1 to TRBJ2-2; D remains unclear. Trimming stripped 0 bases from V and 7 bases from J, with 12 bases between. The CDR3 spans 15 residues. Germline assignment: CDR1 MGHRA and CDR2 YSYEKL. CDR3 nucleotide sequence: TGCGCCAGCAGCCAAGATCCGAGGCTAAGCGGGGAGCTGTTTTTT. The encoded protein is CASSQDPRLSGELFF.

J is TRBJ1-4 and V is TRBV6-5, with no clear D. The germline V gene has CDR1 MNHEY and CDR2 SVGAGI. The CDR3 is 14 residues long. Trimming took off 6 bases at V and 3 bases at J, with 11 bases between the two ends. The CDR3: CASRSVTPNEKLFF. In DNA, the CDR3 is TGTGCCAGCAGATCGGTTACTCCTAATGAAAAACTGTTTTTT.

The chain is built from TRBV6-5 and TRBJ2-7; 7 bases agree with TRBD1. Looked up from germline, CDR1 is MNHEY and CDR2 is SVGAGI. The ends lost 0 bases at V and 0 bases at J; junction bases unmatched: 5. This CDR3 has 16 residues. CDR3 coding DNA: TGTGCCAGCAGTTACTCGAGGGGGCCCTACTCCTACGAGCAGTACTTC. Its translation is CASSYSRGPYSYEQYF.

The chain uses TRBV9 and TRBJ2-7; 8 nucleotides match TRBD2. After removal of 4 bases from V and 2 bases from J, the junction contained 5 bases not matched to a gene. The CDR3 is made up of 14 amino acids. Germline CDR1 and CDR2: SGDLS and YYNGEE. CDR3 protein: CASSPDSGTYEQYF. The CDR3 bases are TGTGCCAGCAGCCCCGATAGCGGGACCTACGAGCAGTACTTC.